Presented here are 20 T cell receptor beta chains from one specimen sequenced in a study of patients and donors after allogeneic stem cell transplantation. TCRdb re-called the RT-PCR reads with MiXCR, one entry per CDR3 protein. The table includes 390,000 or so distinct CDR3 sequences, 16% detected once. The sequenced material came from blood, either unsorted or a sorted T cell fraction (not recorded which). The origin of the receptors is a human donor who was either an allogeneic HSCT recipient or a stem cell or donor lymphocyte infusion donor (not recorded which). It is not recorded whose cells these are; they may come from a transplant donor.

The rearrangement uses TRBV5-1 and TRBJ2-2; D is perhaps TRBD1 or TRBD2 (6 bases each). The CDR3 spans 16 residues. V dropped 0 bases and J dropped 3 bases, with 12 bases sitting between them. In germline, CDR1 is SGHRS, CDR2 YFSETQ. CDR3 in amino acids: CASSLVRGAYTGELFF. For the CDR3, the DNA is TGCGCCAGCAGCTTGGTGAGGGGGGCCTACACCGGGGAGCTGTTTTTT.

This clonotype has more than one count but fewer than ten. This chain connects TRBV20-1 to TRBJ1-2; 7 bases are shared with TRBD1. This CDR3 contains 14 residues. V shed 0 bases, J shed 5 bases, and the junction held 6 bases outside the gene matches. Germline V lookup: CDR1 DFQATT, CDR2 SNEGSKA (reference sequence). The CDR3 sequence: CSAREREQGYGYTF. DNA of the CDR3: TGCAGTGCTAGAGAAAGGGAACAGGGGTATGGCTACACCTTC.

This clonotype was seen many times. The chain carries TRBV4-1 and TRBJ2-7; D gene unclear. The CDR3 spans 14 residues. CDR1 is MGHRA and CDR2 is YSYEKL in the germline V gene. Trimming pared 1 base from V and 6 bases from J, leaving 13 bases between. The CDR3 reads CASSQVVTGGEQYF. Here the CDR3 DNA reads TGCGCCAGCAGCCAAGTAGTCACGGGTGGCGAGCAGTACTTC.

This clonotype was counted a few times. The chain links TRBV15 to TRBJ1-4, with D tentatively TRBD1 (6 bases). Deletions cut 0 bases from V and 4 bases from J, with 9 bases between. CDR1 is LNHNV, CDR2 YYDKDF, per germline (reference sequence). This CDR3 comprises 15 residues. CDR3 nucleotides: TGTGCCACCAGCAGAGATAACAGGGTTAATGAAAAACTGTTTTTT. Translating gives CATSRDNRVNEKLFF.

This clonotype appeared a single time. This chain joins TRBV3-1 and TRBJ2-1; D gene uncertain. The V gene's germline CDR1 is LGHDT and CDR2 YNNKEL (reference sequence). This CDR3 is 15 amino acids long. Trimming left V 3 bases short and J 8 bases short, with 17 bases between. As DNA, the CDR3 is TGTGCCAGCAGCCACGCCCCACAGCTCCGACATGAGCAGTTCTTC. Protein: CASSHAPQLRHEQFF.

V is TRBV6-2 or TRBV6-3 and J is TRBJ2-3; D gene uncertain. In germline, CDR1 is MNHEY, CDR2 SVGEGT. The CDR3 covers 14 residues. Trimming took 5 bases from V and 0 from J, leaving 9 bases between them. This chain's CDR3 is CASSPKLSTDTQYF. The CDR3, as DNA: TGTGCCAGCAGTCCCAAACTTAGCACAGATACGCAGTATTTT.

CDR3 coding DNA: TGTGCCAGCACTGCCTCGGACGGGGGAGGTGGTGGCTACACCTTC. Translated, it gives CASTASDGGGGGYTF. The V and J genes are TRBV2 and TRBJ1-2, with TRBD1 as a possible D gene (5 bases). In germline, CDR1 is SNHLY, CDR2 FYNNEI. This CDR3 has 15 residues. Trimming left V 7 bases short and J 7 bases short, with 22 bases between.

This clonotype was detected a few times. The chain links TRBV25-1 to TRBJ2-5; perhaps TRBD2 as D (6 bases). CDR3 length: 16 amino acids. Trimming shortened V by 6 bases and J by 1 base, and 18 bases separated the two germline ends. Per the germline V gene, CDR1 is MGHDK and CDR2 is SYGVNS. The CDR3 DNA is TGTGCCAGCAGCCCCTGGAGGGGAATTATCCAAGAGACCCAGTACTTC. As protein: CASSPWRGIIQETQYF.

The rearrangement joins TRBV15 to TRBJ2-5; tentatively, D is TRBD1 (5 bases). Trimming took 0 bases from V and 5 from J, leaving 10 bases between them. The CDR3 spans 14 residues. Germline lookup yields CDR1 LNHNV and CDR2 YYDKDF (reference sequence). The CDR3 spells CATSRDPGAETQYF. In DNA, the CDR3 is TGTGCCACCAGCAGAGATCCTGGGGCGGAGACCCAGTACTTC.

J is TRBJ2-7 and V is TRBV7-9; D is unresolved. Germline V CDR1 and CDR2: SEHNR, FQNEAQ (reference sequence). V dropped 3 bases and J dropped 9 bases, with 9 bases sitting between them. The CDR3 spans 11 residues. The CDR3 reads CASSFSNGQYF. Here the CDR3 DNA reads TGTGCCAGCAGCTTTTCGAACGGGCAGTACTTC.

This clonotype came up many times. As DNA, the CDR3 is TGTGCCAGCAGTTTCAGGCCCTTCACAGATACGCAGTATTTT. Its protein product is CASSFRPFTDTQYF. The chain joins TRBV12-3 or TRBV12-4 to TRBJ2-3, with D unclear. V gave up 3 bases and J gave up 2 bases, with 9 bases separating them. The CDR3 has 14 amino acids.

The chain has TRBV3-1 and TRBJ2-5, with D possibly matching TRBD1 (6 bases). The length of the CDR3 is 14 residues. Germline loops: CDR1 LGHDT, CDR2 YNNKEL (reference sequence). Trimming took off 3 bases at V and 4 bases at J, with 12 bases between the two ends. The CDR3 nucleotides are TGTGCCAGCAGCCAGTATACAGGGAGAGAGACCCAGTACTTC. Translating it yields CASSQYTGRETQYF.

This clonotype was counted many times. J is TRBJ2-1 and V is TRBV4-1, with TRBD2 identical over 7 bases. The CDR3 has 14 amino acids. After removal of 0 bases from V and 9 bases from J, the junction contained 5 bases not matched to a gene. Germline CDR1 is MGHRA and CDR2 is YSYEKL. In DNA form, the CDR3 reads TGCGCCAGCAGCCAAGATGGACTAGTTGGTGAGCAGTTCTTC. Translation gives CASSQDGLVGEQFF.

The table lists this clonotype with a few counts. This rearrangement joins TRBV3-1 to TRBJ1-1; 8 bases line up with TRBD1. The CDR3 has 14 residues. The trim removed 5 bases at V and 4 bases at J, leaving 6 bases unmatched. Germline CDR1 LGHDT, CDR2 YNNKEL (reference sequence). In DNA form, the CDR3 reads TGTGCCAGCAGCTTTGACAGGGGCGGCACTGAAGCTTTCTTT. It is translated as CASSFDRGGTEAFF.

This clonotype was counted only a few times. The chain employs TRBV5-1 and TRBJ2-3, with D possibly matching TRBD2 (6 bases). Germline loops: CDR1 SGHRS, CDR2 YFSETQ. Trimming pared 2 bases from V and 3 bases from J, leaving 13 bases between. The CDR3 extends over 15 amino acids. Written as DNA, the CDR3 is TGCGCCAGCAGCTTTGGACGGGAGCTGACAGATACGCAGTATTTT. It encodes CASSFGRELTDTQYF.

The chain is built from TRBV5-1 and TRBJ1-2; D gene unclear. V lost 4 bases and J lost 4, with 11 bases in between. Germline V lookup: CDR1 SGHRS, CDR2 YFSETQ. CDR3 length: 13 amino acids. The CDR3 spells CASSPRWGYGYTF. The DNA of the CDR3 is TGCGCCAGCAGCCCGCGGTGGGGCTATGGCTACACCTTC.

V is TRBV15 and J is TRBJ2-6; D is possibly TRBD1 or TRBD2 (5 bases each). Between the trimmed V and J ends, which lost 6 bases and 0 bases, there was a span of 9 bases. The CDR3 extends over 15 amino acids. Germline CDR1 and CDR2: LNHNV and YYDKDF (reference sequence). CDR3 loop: CATRGRSSGANVLTF. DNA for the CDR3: TGTGCCACCAGGGGACGGAGCTCTGGGGCCAACGTCCTGACTTTC.

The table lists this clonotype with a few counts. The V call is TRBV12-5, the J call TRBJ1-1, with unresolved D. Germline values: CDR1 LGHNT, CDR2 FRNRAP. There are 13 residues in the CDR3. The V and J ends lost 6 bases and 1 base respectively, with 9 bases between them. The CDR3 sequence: CASGHTRNTEAFF. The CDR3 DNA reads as TGTGCTAGTGGCCATACAAGGAACACTGAAGCTTTCTTT.

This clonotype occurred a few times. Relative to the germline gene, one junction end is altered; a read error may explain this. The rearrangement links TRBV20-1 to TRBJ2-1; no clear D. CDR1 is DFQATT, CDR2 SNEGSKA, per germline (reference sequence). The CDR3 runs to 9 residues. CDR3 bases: TGCAGCCCCTATAATGAGCAGTTCTTC. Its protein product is CSPYNEQFF.

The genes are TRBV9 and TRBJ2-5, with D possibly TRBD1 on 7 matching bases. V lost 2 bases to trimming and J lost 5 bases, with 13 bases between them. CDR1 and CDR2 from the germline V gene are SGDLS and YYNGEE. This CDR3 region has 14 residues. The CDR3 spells CASSVAGQMETQYF. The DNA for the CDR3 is TGTGCCAGCAGCGTTGCGGGACAGATGGAGACCCAGTACTTC.